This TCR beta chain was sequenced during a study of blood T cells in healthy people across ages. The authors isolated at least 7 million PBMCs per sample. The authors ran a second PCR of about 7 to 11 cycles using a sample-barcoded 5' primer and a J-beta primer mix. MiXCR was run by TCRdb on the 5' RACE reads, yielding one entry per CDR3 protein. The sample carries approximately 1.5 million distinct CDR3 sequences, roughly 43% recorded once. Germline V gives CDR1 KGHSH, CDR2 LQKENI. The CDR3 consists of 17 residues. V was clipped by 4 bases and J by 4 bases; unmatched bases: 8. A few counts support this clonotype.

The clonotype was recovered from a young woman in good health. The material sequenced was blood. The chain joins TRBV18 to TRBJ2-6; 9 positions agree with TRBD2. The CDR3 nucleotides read TGTGCCAGCTCACAAGGACTAGCGTCAACGGGGGCCAACGTCCTGACTTTC. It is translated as CASSQGLASTGANVLTF.